Below, 18 T cell receptor beta chains from the same sample are listed, as sequenced in a study of blood T cell repertoires in COVID-19. Measured with immunoSEQ multiplex PCR; TCRdb has only the in-frame clones, and not every one. The data show 90,000 to 120,000 clones, about 83% seen once. Sample: peripheral blood. The receptors derive from an older woman with acute or convalescent COVID-19.

V usage is TRBV2 and J usage is TRBJ1-5, with D perhaps TRBD1 (5 bases). Trimming cost V 8 bases and J 0 bases, with 11 bases left between them. CDR1 SNHLY and CDR2 FYNNEI come from the germline V gene. There are 14 residues in the CDR3. The CDR3 DNA reads as TGTGCCAGCGCCGGGGGAGATAGCAATCAGCCCCAGCATTTT. Translated: CASAGGDSNQPQHF.

This clone came up a few times. V gene TRBV7-9 combines with J gene TRBJ1-2; 7 nucleotides align to TRBD1. V was pared by 6 bases and J by 7 bases, with 11 bases of the junction left unmatched. The CDR3 loop spans 14 amino acids. Looked up from germline, CDR1 is SEHNR and CDR2 is FQNEAQ (reference sequence). The DNA of the CDR3 is TGTGCCAGCAGGTCAGGGGGTATGGTTGGTGGCTACACCTTC. Encoded protein: CASRSGGMVGGYTF.

This clone has just one count. V gene TRBV19 combines with J gene TRBJ1-5; 8 bases align to TRBD1. CDR3 size: 14 residues. V dropped 8 bases and J dropped 6; count of bases not matched to a gene: 9. Germline V gene data show CDR1 as LNHDA and CDR2 as SQIVND (reference sequence). DNA of the CDR3: TGTGCCAGTTCCTACAGGGGGGCGGGTCAGCCCCAGCATTTT. Translating gives CASSYRGAGQPQHF.

V usage is TRBV7-8 and J usage is TRBJ2-1; TRBD2 matches 8 bases. V was pared by 6 bases and J by 2 bases, with 9 bases of the junction left unmatched. The CDR3 spans 16 residues. The germline gives CDR1 SGHVS, CDR2 FQNEAQ. The CDR3 spells CASRNGGASPYNEQFF. DNA of the CDR3: TGTGCCAGCAGAAACGGGGGGGCCAGCCCCTACAATGAGCAGTTCTTC.

The DNA for the CDR3 is TGTGCCAGCAGCTCCCCTAGCGGGGGGGTACGATACAATGAGCAGTTCTTC. Residues: CASSSPSGGVRYNEQFF. This chain links TRBV11-2 with TRBJ2-1; 12 bases agree with TRBD2. This CDR3 is 17 amino acids long. Trimming took 4 bases from V and 4 from J; bases not matched to a gene: 8. The germline CDR1 and CDR2 sequences are SGHAT and FQNNGV.

The rearrangement joins TRBV5-1 to TRBJ2-2; D is undetermined. This CDR3 is built from 14 residues. CDR1 SGHRS and CDR2 YFSETQ come from the germline V gene. V shed 0 bases and J shed 6 bases, with 9 bases lying between them. The CDR3 region is CASSLAQTAGELFF. The CDR3 DNA follows: TGCGCCAGCAGCTTGGCCCAAACGGCCGGGGAGCTGTTTTTT.

This clone was seen just once. Here the CDR3 DNA reads TGTGCCTGGAGTGGATGGCTAGCTGGTCAAGAGACCCAGTACTTC. Its translation: CAWSGWLAGQETQYF. This rearrangement joins TRBV30 to TRBJ2-5; perhaps TRBD2 as D (5 bases). This CDR3 region has 15 residues. Germline V gives CDR1 GTSNPN, CDR2 SVGIG (reference sequence). Trimming shortened V by 1 base and J by 2 bases, and 14 bases separated the two germline ends.

The rearrangement links TRBV7-2 to TRBJ1-4, with D perhaps TRBD1 (6 bases). V was cut by 2 bases and J by 2 bases, with 12 bases left in between. CDR1 and CDR2 (germline): SGHTA, FQGNSA. The CDR3 is 16 residues long. This chain's CDR3 is CASSLRGGGTNEKLFF. Here the CDR3 DNA reads TGTGCCAGCAGCTTAAGAGGGGGGGGTACTAATGAAAAACTGTTTTTT.

This rearrangement joins TRBV3-1 (or the pseudogene TRBV3-2) to TRBJ1-2, with D hard to call. Trimming pared 0 bases from V and 6 bases from J, leaving 17 bases between. This CDR3 has 16 amino acids. Germline V CDR1 and CDR2: LGHDT, YNNKEL (reference sequence). The CDR3 sequence is CASSQDLAWQAHGYTF. The CDR3 DNA reads as TGTGCCAGCAGCCAAGATCTGGCCTGGCAGGCCCATGGCTACACCTTC.

The chain recombines TRBV5-1 with TRBJ2-7; D ambiguous. This CDR3 has 14 amino acids. With 0 bases removed from V and 3 bases from J, the gap between germline ends came to 10 bases. Germline CDR1 and CDR2: SGHRS and YFSETQ. The chain's CDR3 is CASSLETRNYEQYF. The CDR3, as DNA: TGCGCCAGCAGCTTGGAAACGAGAAACTACGAGCAGTACTTC.

The rearrangement uses TRBV5-6 and TRBJ2-4; D might be TRBD2 (6 bases). The CDR3 covers 13 residues. V lost 4 bases and J 6 bases, leaving 11 bases between the germline ends. CDR1 SGHDT and CDR2 YYEEEE come from the germline V gene. The CDR3 loop is CASSPPGLNIQYF. CDR3 DNA: TGTGCCAGCAGCCCACCGGGACTAAACATTCAGTACTTC.

This rearrangement joins TRBV19 to TRBJ1-1; D unresolved. Germline V lookup: CDR1 LNHDA, CDR2 SQIVND (reference sequence). Trimming shortened V by 8 bases and J by 0 bases, and 13 bases separated the two germline ends. This CDR3 is 14 amino acids long. Written as DNA, the CDR3 is TGTGCCAGTCAGGCCAGACAACTGAACACTGAAGCTTTCTTT. Translation: CASQARQLNTEAFF.

V gene TRBV6-5 combines with J gene TRBJ1-4; tentatively, D is TRBD1 (6 bases). CDR1 and CDR2 from the germline V gene are MNHEY and SVGAGI. The V gene lost 0 bases and the J gene lost 9 bases, with 14 bases spanning the gap. This CDR3 region has 15 residues. In DNA, the CDR3 is TGTGCCAGCAGTTACTCGACAGGAAGGGGCCAAAAACTGTTTTTT. Its protein product is CASSYSTGRGQKLFF.

The chain uses TRBV4-1 and TRBJ2-1, with 9 bases that match TRBD2. The J segment lost 2 bases and the V segment lost 6 bases, leaving 11 bases of the junction unmatched. The V gene's germline CDR1 is MGHRA and CDR2 YSYEKL. CDR3 length equals 17 residues. This CDR3 reads CASREGSGGGAYNEQFF. The CDR3 coding sequence is TGCGCCAGCAGGGAGGGGTCTGGCGGGGGGGCCTACAATGAGCAGTTCTTC.

The V and J genes are TRBV3-1 (or the pseudogene TRBV3-2) and TRBJ2-1; 11 bases match TRBD2. This CDR3 has 15 residues. Germline V gene sequence: CDR1 LGHDT, CDR2 YNNKEL (reference sequence). J was trimmed by 7 bases and V by 6 bases; bases with no gene match: 8. The CDR3, as DNA: TGTGCCAGCAGGACTACTAGCGGGAGTGGGAATGAGCAGTTCTTC. It codes for CASRTTSGSGNEQFF.

The chain uses TRBV6-5 and TRBJ1-5, with D unresolved. V dropped 7 bases and J dropped 6 bases, with 10 bases sitting between them. CDR1 MNHEY and CDR2 SVGAGI come from the germline V gene. The CDR3 totals 12 residues. CDR3 sequence reads: CASTTGSQPQHF. Here the CDR3 DNA reads TGTGCCAGCACCACGGGATCTCAGCCCCAGCATTTT.

Here the CDR3 DNA reads TGTGCCAGCATAGACACGACGGCTGTAAAACTGTTTTTT. It is translated as CASIDTTAVKLFF. The chain combines TRBV2 with TRBJ1-4; D unresolved. The V end lost 7 bases, the J end lost 10 bases, and 16 bases lay between the germline ends. The CDR3 has 13 amino acids. Per the germline V gene, CDR1 is SNHLY and CDR2 is FYNNEI. Filled out from reference TRBV2 and TRBJ1-4, the complete variable domain reads EPEVTQTPSHQVTQMGQEVILRCVPISNHLYFYWYRQILGQKVEFLVSFYNNEISEKSEIFDDQFSVERPDGSNFTLKIRSTKLEDSAMYFCASIDTTAVKLFFGSGTQLSVL.

Only a few counts were recorded for this clone. The chain links TRBV3-1 (or the pseudogene TRBV3-2) to TRBJ2-5; maybe TRBD2 (5 bases). The CDR3 sequence is 13 residues long. Per the germline V gene, CDR1 is LGHDT and CDR2 is YNNKEL (reference sequence). Trimming shortened V by 6 bases and J by 7 bases, and 15 bases separated the two germline ends. Written as DNA, the CDR3 is TGTGCCAGCAGTCAGGACTCTCTCCCGACCCAGTACTTC. This gives the protein CASSQDSLPTQYF.